Following are 27 T cell receptor beta chains from one sample sequenced in a study of shared clonotypes between healthy human individuals. CD45RO-negative CD8 cells positively selected for CCR7 made up the naive population, which excluded terminally differentiated effector memory CD45RA+ cells. The repertoire was sequenced with immunoSEQ multiplex PCR; TCRdb's copy has only in-frame clones and lacks some. The data contain about 1,800,000 clones, about 95% of them singletons. Sequenced material: naive CD8+ T cells sorted from blood. These receptors originate from a man aged 18 to 29 in good health.

Of note for this clone: The same CDR3 arises from other DNA sequences in this sample as well. The J gene is TRBJ2-7, the V gene TRBV28, with D maybe TRBD1 (6 bases). The ends were cut back, 6 bases at V and 1 base at J, with 10 bases in the middle. The germline CDR1 and CDR2 sequences are MDHEN and SYDVKM. CDR3 length equals 13 residues. The CDR3 bases are TGTGCCAGCAGCCCTGGACAGTCCTACGAGCAGTACTTC. This encodes CASSPGQSYEQYF.

About this clone: This sample also contains other DNA sequences that code for the same CDR3. This chain joins TRBV6-5 and TRBJ2-7, with 8 bases aligning to TRBD1. The CDR3 sequence is 14 residues long. The V gene's germline CDR1 is MNHEY and CDR2 SVGAGI. V dropped 0 bases and J dropped 3; count of bases not matched to a gene: 1. CDR3 bases: TGTGCCAGCAGTTACTCGGGGACAGGCTACGAGCAGTACTTC. It encodes CASSYSGTGYEQYF.

The genes are TRBV2 and TRBJ1-1, with TRBD1 as a possible D gene (5 bases). Germline V gene data show CDR1 as SNHLY and CDR2 as FYNNEI. V lost 10 bases, J lost 1 base, and 22 bases lay in between. This CDR3 is built from 16 residues. For the CDR3, the DNA is TGTGCCATCACCGGTATGGGGCGGGTATCGAACACTGAAGCTTTCTTT. This sequence encodes CAITGMGRVSNTEAFF.

The chain employs TRBV4-3 and TRBJ2-7; TRBD1 matches at 12 bases. The CDR3 is 16 residues long. The ends lost 2 bases at V and 4 bases at J; junction bases unmatched: 6. The germline V gene has CDR1 LGHNA and CDR2 YSLEER. CDR3 residues: CASSQSWDRGLYEQYF. DNA for the CDR3: TGCGCCAGCAGCCAATCGTGGGACAGGGGGCTTTACGAGCAGTACTTC.

The genes are TRBV19 and TRBJ1-1, with a tentative D call TRBD1 (5 bases). Trimming took 6 bases from V and 3 from J, leaving 26 bases between them. This CDR3 has 18 residues. The germline V gene encodes CDR1 LNHDA and CDR2 SQIVND (reference sequence). The CDR3 sequence: CASRSGSIDRSDHTEAFF. The CDR3 DNA reads as TGTGCCAGTAGATCGGGGTCCATTGACAGAAGTGATCACACTGAAGCTTTCTTT.

The chain joins TRBV11-2 to TRBJ2-1; D is ambiguous. The length of the CDR3 is 12 residues. Trimming took off 5 bases at V and 7 bases at J, with 9 bases between the two ends. The V gene's germline CDR1 is SGHAT and CDR2 FQNNGV. The CDR3 reads CASSPLPNEQFF. In DNA form, the CDR3 reads TGTGCCAGCAGCCCCTTGCCTAATGAGCAGTTCTTC.

The V call is TRBV5-1, the J call TRBJ2-1; 10 bases match TRBD2. V gave up 2 bases and J gave up 7 bases; unmatched junction bases: 15. The germline CDR1 and CDR2 sequences are SGHRS and YFSETQ. This CDR3 is 18 amino acids long. This CDR3 is CASSFPSGQAGGTNEQFF. The CDR3 bases are TGCGCCAGCAGCTTTCCCAGCGGACAAGCGGGGGGGACGAATGAGCAGTTCTTC.

The chain has TRBV29-1 and TRBJ2-1, with 9 bases that match TRBD1. Germline values: CDR1 SQVTM, CDR2 ANQGSEA. V shed 5 bases and J 7 bases; nucleotides not matched to a gene: 6. CDR3 size: 13 residues. The DNA of the CDR3 is TGCAGCGTTCGACAGGGGGGAGTAAATGAGCAGTTCTTC. Translation gives CSVRQGGVNEQFF.

This clone was seen a single time. The V gene is TRBV27, the J gene TRBJ2-3, with unresolved D. Germline V gene lookup returns CDR1 MNHEY and CDR2 SMNVEV (reference sequence). The V gene lost 5 bases and the J gene lost 1 base, with 13 bases spanning the gap. This CDR3 is 15 amino acids long. CDR3 DNA sequence: TGTGCCAGCAGTCCCAGGCCAGAGGGCACAGATACGCAGTATTTT. As protein: CASSPRPEGTDTQYF.

The rearrangement links TRBV7-9 to TRBJ2-5, with 10 bases lining up with TRBD2. Germline V CDR1 and CDR2: SEHNR, FQNEAQ (reference sequence). Germline trimming cut 3 bases from V and 5 bases from J; bases unmatched to any gene: 9. The length of the CDR3 is 16 residues. The CDR3 is CASSLSFPSGGETQYF. The CDR3, as DNA: TGTGCCAGCAGCTTGAGTTTTCCTAGCGGGGGCGAGACCCAGTACTTC.

The V call is TRBV7-9, the J call TRBJ1-1; D may be TRBD1 (6 bases). This CDR3 has 15 amino acids. V was trimmed by 6 bases and J by 0 bases, leaving 14 bases between them. The germline gives CDR1 SEHNR, CDR2 FQNEAQ (reference sequence). CDR3 region: CASSARGQMNTEAFF. CDR3 sequence (DNA): TGTGCCAGCAGTGCGAGAGGACAGATGAACACTGAAGCTTTCTTT.

The chain is built from TRBV21-1 and TRBJ2-7; the table's D call, TRBD1, was not checked against the DNA. TRBV21-1 is termed a pseudogene. This CDR3 spans 14 amino acids. CDR3 region: CARAHRDPGQRQYF. In DNA, the CDR3 is TGTGCCAGGGCACACAGGGATCCAGGGCAACGGCAGTACTTC.

The chain has TRBV10-2 and TRBJ2-1; D is ambiguous. V was cut by 3 bases and J by 4 bases, with 13 bases left in between. Germline V gives CDR1 WSHSY, CDR2 SAAADI. The CDR3 sequence is 15 residues long. This CDR3 is CASSEGHLGYNEQFF. The CDR3 nucleotides read TGCGCCAGCAGTGAAGGTCACCTGGGATACAATGAGCAGTTCTTC.

The genes are TRBV27 and TRBJ2-7, with D unclear. The CDR3 contains 15 residues. V was pared by 0 bases and J by 4 bases, with 13 bases between. Looked up from germline, CDR1 is MNHEY and CDR2 is SMNVEV (reference sequence). CDR3 bases: TGTGCCAGCAGTTTATCAGTAAGCGACCAGTACGAGCAGTACTTC. Its translation: CASSLSVSDQYEQYF.

The V and J genes are TRBV9 and TRBJ2-7, with 8 bases fitting TRBD1. There are 15 residues in the CDR3. V was clipped by 0 bases and J by 3 bases; unmatched bases: 5. Germline CDR1 reads SGDLS; CDR2 reads YYNGEE. CDR3 nucleotides: TGTGCCAGCAGCGTAGAAAATGGACAGGGCTACGAGCAGTACTTC. Its protein is CASSVENGQGYEQYF.

The chain is built from TRBV5-4 and TRBJ1-1; D perhaps matches TRBD1 (5 bases). Trimming took 3 bases from V and 6 from J, leaving 12 bases between them. Germline V gene sequence: CDR1 SGHNT, CDR2 YYREEE (reference sequence). The CDR3 has 13 residues. CDR3 sequence (DNA): TGTGCCAGCAGCTCCTATCAGGGTGCTGAAGCTTTCTTT. Translation: CASSSYQGAEAFF.

The chain uses TRBV13 and TRBJ1-1, with 9 bases lining up with TRBD1. V was pared by 0 bases and J by 4 bases, with 6 bases of the junction left unmatched. CDR3 length equals 16 residues. The germline gives CDR1 PRHDT, CDR2 FYEKMQ (reference sequence). The CDR3 DNA follows: TGTGCCAGCAGCTTAGGCCCTACAGGGGGCACCACTGAAGCTTTCTTT. Translating gives CASSLGPTGGTTEAFF.

The CDR3 DNA reads TGCGCCAGCAGCTTGGATGTCCAGATCCTGACCCCAGGGACTGAAGCTTTCTTT. Its translation is CASSLDVQILTPGTEAFF. The chain joins TRBV5-1 to TRBJ1-1, with a tentative D call TRBD1 (5 bases). Trimming left V 0 bases short and J 5 bases short, with 23 bases between. The CDR3 contains 18 residues. Germline loops: CDR1 SGHRS, CDR2 YFSETQ.

The V call is TRBV28, the J call TRBJ1-6; D unclear. Germline assignment: CDR1 MDHEN and CDR2 SYDVKM. Deletions cut 4 bases from V and 10 bases from J, with 20 bases between. This CDR3 contains 16 residues. As DNA, the CDR3 is TGTGCCAGCAGTTCCCGGCTCCGGGGATCAAGCTCACCCCTCCACTTT. Its translation is CASSSRLRGSSSPLHF.

V and J are TRBV19 and TRBJ1-2; no definite D call. V lost 8 bases and J 1 base, leaving 17 bases between the germline ends. Germline V gives CDR1 LNHDA, CDR2 SQIVND (reference sequence). There are 15 residues in the CDR3. In nucleotides, the CDR3 is TGTGCCAGTTCGAAGCCAACCGCCTTTAACTATGGCTACACCTTC. Encoded protein: CASSKPTAFNYGYTF.

Worth noting for this clone: The same CDR3 arises from other DNA sequences in this sample as well. The chain carries TRBV5-1 and TRBJ1-1; D gene ambiguous. V lost 0 bases, J lost 5 bases, and 8 bases lay in between. Germline lookup yields CDR1 SGHRS and CDR2 YFSETQ. The CDR3 extends over 13 amino acids. CDR3 region: CASSLGAGTEAFF. CDR3 nucleotides: TGCGCCAGCAGCTTGGGAGCTGGGACTGAAGCTTTCTTT.

The sample holds one count of this clone. The chain uses TRBV11-3 and TRBJ2-1; D remains unclear. The CDR3 extends over 15 amino acids. The V end was cut by 1 base, the J end by 2 bases, with 9 bases between. The germline gives CDR1 SGHNT, CDR2 YENEEA. CDR3 amino acids: CASSLGRNAYNEQFF. The CDR3 DNA is TGTGCCAGCAGCTTAGGACGGAATGCCTACAATGAGCAGTTCTTC.

The chain employs TRBV4-1 and TRBJ2-7; D is perhaps TRBD2 (5 bases). The CDR3 consists of 14 residues. V lost 3 bases to trimming and J lost 3 bases, with 12 bases between them. Germline-derived CDR1 and CDR2 are MGHRA and YSYEKL. As DNA, the CDR3 is TGCGCCAGCAGCCAGTCCTTTGAGGGCTACGAGCAGTACTTC. It codes for CASSQSFEGYEQYF.

J is TRBJ1-1 and V is TRBV5-4, with D uncertain. CDR3 size: 14 residues. Germline lookup yields CDR1 SGHNT and CDR2 YYREEE (reference sequence). Deletions cut 4 bases from V and 2 bases from J, with 12 bases between. This chain's CDR3 is CASSPVSENTEAFF. In DNA form, the CDR3 reads TGTGCCAGCAGCCCCGTCTCGGAAAACACTGAAGCTTTCTTT.

The chain uses TRBV2 and TRBJ1-2; TRBD1 matches 9 bases. The CDR3 totals 12 residues. Germline CDR1 reads SNHLY; CDR2 reads FYNNEI. After removal of 8 bases from V and 4 bases from J, the junction contained 2 bases not matched to a gene. CDR3 coding DNA: TGTGCCAGCCAGGGACAGGGCTATGGCTACACCTTC. Its translation: CASQGQGYGYTF. Full variable domain (remainder filled in from reference TRBV2 and TRBJ1-2): EPEVTQTPSHQVTQMGQEVILRCVPISNHLYFYWYRQILGQKVEFLVSFYNNEISEKSEIFDDQFSVERPDGSNFTLKIRSTKLEDSAMYFCASQGQGYGYTFGSGTRLTVV.

The chain carries TRBV7-9 and TRBJ1-5; a possible D gene is TRBD1 (6 bases). CDR1 is SEHNR, CDR2 FQNEAQ, per germline (reference sequence). V was shortened by 7 bases and J by 6 bases, with 16 bases between the two germline ends. This CDR3 has 14 residues. CDR3 in amino acids: CASTTSGGIQPQHF. The CDR3 DNA is TGTGCCAGCACCACGAGTGGGGGCATTCAGCCCCAGCATTTT.

This sequence joins TRBV7-9 and TRBJ1-1; 8 positions match TRBD1. This CDR3 comprises 15 residues. Trimming took 3 bases from V and 2 from J; bases not matched to a gene: 5. CDR1 and CDR2 from the germline V gene are SEHNR and FQNEAQ (reference sequence). CDR3 amino acids: CASSLGQVVNTEAFF. CDR3 coding DNA: TGTGCCAGCAGCTTGGGACAGGTGGTTAACACTGAAGCTTTCTTT.